Listed below are T cell receptor beta chains from one sample, sequenced in a study of Graves' ophthalmopathy and Graves' hyperthyroidism. TCRdb reprocessed the multiplex PCR reads with MiXCR, giving one entry per CDR3 protein. Of about 500,000 distinct CDR3 sequences in the sample, roughly an eighth were seen once. Sequenced sample: blood. These receptors were taken from a woman aged 30 to 39 with Graves' ophthalmopathy. Both conserved end residues are part of each CDR3. The D gene is left open where the match is weak. Where a row states a size, it is once, few, many or the class of an expanded clone; other rows omit it.

D gene	J gene	clone size	V gene	CDR3 DNA	CDR3 protein
TRBD1	TRBJ2-7	-	TRBV10-1	TGCGCCAGCAGTATATCCGGGACAGGGGTCTACGAGCAGTACTTC	CASSISGTGVYEQYF
TRBD1	TRBJ1-5	many	TRBV12-3/TRBV12-4	TGTGCCAGCAGTCCGGGGACAGGGGGCGATCAGCCCCAGCATTTT	CASSPGTGGDQPQHF
-	TRBJ2-5	-	TRBV7-2	TGTGCCAGCAGCTTCCCGGCGGGGCGAGAGACCCAGTACTTC	CASSFPAGRETQYF
-	TRBJ2-2	many	TRBV2	TGTGCCAGCAGGACTCGGGGACCAACCGGGGAGCTGTTTTTT	CASRTRGPTGELFF
-	TRBJ2-5	many	TRBV7-9	TGTGCCAGCAGCTGGCGGGATCGTGGGGTTCAAGAGACCCAGTACTTC	CASSWRDRGVQETQYF
TRBD2	TRBJ2-2	few	TRBV11-2	TGTGCCAGCAGTCAAGCGGGGGGGATGCCCGGGGAGCTGTTTTTT	CASSQAGGMPGELFF
-	TRBJ1-2	many	TRBV28	TGTGCCAGCAGCCAGGGGTACTATGGCTACACCTTC	CASSQGYYGYTF
-	TRBJ1-1	-	TRBV5-1	TGCGCCAGCACTGGGGGGGATTGGAACATGAACACTGAAGCTTTCTTT	CASTGGDWNMNTEAFF
-	TRBJ2-2	few	TRBV9	TGTGCCAGCAGCGTAATGTCAGGACGTAACACCGGGGAGCTGTTTTTT	CASSVMSGRNTGELFF
-	TRBJ1-5	many	TRBV6-5	TGTGCCAGCGAGGTCTCGGGCAGCGGGAATCAGCCCCAGCATTTT	CASEVSGSGNQPQHF
-	TRBJ1-5	many	TRBV6-1	TGTGCCAGCAGTGATGAAGGGGTTCATCAGCCCCAGCATTTT	CASSDEGVHQPQHF
TRBD1	TRBJ2-2	many	TRBV27	TGTGCCAGTTCCTACTCCCTTACAGGGGCCGGGGAGCTGTTTTTT	CASSYSLTGAGELFF
-	TRBJ1-1	many	TRBV6-1	TGTGCCAGCATCAATAACGCTCAGGGAGGGATCACTGAAGCTTTCTTT	CASINNAQGGITEAFF
-	TRBJ2-7	many	TRBV6-1	TGTGCCAGCAGTGCGAGATTTCCGGGCTGCGAGCAGTACTTC	CASSARFPGCEQYF
-	TRBJ2-4	many	TRBV6-5	TGTGCCAGCCGTTCTGACCTTTCGGCATCAGCCAAAAACATTCAGTACTTC	CASRSDLSASAKNIQYF
-	TRBJ1-5	many	TRBV6-1	TGTGCCAGCAGTGAAGGGGTTTTTAGCAATCAGCCCCAGCATTTT	CASSEGVFSNQPQHF
-	TRBJ1-1	few	TRBV12-3/TRBV12-4	TGTGCCAGCAGTTTAAGAATAGACCCGGAGGCTGAAGCTTTCTTT	CASSLRIDPEAEAFF
TRBD1	TRBJ1-2	many	TRBV27	TGTGCCAGCAGCCACCCCCGTCCCGGGACAGGGGACTATGGCTACACCTTC	CASSHPRPGTGDYGYTF
-	TRBJ1-5	-	TRBV6-2/TRBV6-3	TGTGCCAGCAGTTATCTGTCAGGGTCAATCGATCAGCCCCAGCATTTT	CASSYLSGSIDQPQHF
-	TRBJ1-1	few	TRBV13	TGTGCCAGCAGTTTTACGGGAAAACGGGGACGTACTGAAGCTTTCTTT	CASSFTGKRGRTEAFF
-	TRBJ1-2	many	TRBV11-1	TGTGCCAGCAGCCCATGGGTGGAGGCTAGGAACTATGGCTACACCTTC	CASSPWVEARNYGYTF
TRBD1	TRBJ2-7	-	TRBV7-2	TGTGCCAGCAGCACGGACAGGGGCCGCTACGAGCAGTACTTC	CASSTDRGRYEQYF
-	TRBJ2-6	once	TRBV12-3/TRBV12-4	TGTGCCAGCAGTTCACAGGCGTCCGGGGCCAACGTCCTGACTTTC	CASSSQASGANVLTF
TRBD1	TRBJ1-1	many	TRBV7-8	TGTGCCAGTCAAACAGGGGTAATGAACACTGAAGCTTTCTTT	CASQTGVMNTEAFF
TRBD2	TRBJ2-2	-	TRBV11-1	TGTGCCAGCCGACTAATGGGGCGGCCGGGAGGCGGGGAGCTGTTTTTT	CASRLMGRPGGGELFF
TRBD1	TRBJ1-5	many	TRBV6-1	TGTGCCAGCACTAAAGTCTTACTGACAGGGGCACCTCAGCCCCAGCATTTT	CASTKVLLTGAPQPQHF
-	TRBJ1-5	many	TRBV7-6	TGTGCCAGCAGCTTAGGTAGGGGGAGGTATAGCAATCAGCCCCAGCATTTT	CASSLGRGRYSNQPQHF
TRBD2	TRBJ2-5	many	TRBV24-1	TGTGCCACCAGTGATCCGGGTTTCTTAGCGGGACAAGAGACCCAGTACTTC	CATSDPGFLAGQETQYF
-	TRBJ1-2	many	TRBV7-2	TGTGCCAGCAGTCGTTGGGAGGGTGGGGGCTACACCTTC	CASSRWEGGGYTF
-	TRBJ2-4	many	TRBV7-8	TGTGCCAGCAGCTTAAGACCCCGCCGGGGGCGCGAGGCGGACATTCAGTACTTC	CASSLRPRRGREADIQYF
TRBD1	TRBJ1-2	many	TRBV7-9	TGTGCCAGCAGCGGCGACAGGGCTTATGGCTACACCTTC	CASSGDRAYGYTF
-	TRBJ2-7	many	TRBV6-2/TRBV6-3	TGTGCCAGCAGTTACCTTTTGTACGAGCAGTACTTC	CASSYLLYEQYF
TRBD1	TRBJ2-5	few	TRBV19	TGTGCCAGTAGTATTCGACAGGGCCGGGAGACCCAGTACTTC	CASSIRQGRETQYF
-	TRBJ1-5	few	TRBV4-1	TGCGCCAGCAGCCACCGCGTTTTTAGCAATCAGCCCCAGCATTTT	CASSHRVFSNQPQHF
-	TRBJ2-7	many	TRBV6-1	TGTGCCAGCAGCGCCGGGACCGAACACTACGAGCAGTACTTC	CASSAGTEHYEQYF
-	TRBJ2-2	many	TRBV19	TGTGCCAGTATGGGTGGGGCAGCTACGAACACCGGGGAGCTGTTTTTT	CASMGGAATNTGELFF
-	TRBJ1-2	many	TRBV19	TGTGCCAGTAGCACCGCCTTGGGGGTTGGTGTCTATGGCTACACCTTC	CASSTALGVGVYGYTF
-	TRBJ1-3	many	TRBV6-5	TGTGCCAGCAGTTACTCGAGGGTTCAATCTGGAAACACCATATATTTT	CASSYSRVQSGNTIYF
-	TRBJ1-1	-	TRBV4-2	TGTGCCAGCAGCCAAGATAGGACTGAAGCTTTCTTT	CASSQDRTEAFF
-	TRBJ2-2	-	TRBV11-2	TGTGCCAGCAGCTATAGGGGCGGGGCGAACACCGGGGAGCTGTTTTTT	CASSYRGGANTGELFF
-	TRBJ1-2	many	TRBV13	TGTGCCAGCAGCCTGGGAGGGACCTCTAACTATGGCTACACCTTC	CASSLGGTSNYGYTF
-	TRBJ2-2	many	TRBV27	TGTGCCAGCAGTTTGATGAGCGTACCGGCGGGGGAGCTGTTTTTT	CASSLMSVPAGELFF
-	TRBJ2-7	many	TRBV12-3/TRBV12-4	TGTGCCAGCAGTCACAGGGTTGGCGAGCAGTACTTC	CASSHRVGEQYF
-	TRBJ1-1	-	TRBV5-1	TGCGCCAGCAGGCGGTTTCTACAGGGTACGAGAAACACTGAAGCTTTCTTT	CASRRFLQGTRNTEAFF
-	TRBJ1-5	-	TRBV24-1	TGTGCCACCGGACAGAATCAGCCCCAGCATTTT	CATGQNQPQHF
-	TRBJ2-2	many	TRBV10-3	TGTGCCATCAGTGAGGGTGTGCAGGGTTATCGAACCGGGGAGCTGTTTTTT	CAISEGVQGYRTGELFF
-	TRBJ2-5	many	TRBV29-1	TGCAGCGGCCGGCGCAGGGCCACCGAAGAGACCCAGTACTTC	CSGRRRATEETQYF
TRBD1	TRBJ1-2	many	TRBV6-1	TGTGCCAGCAGTGCCCGGGACAGGGGCACCATATTCTATGGCTACACCTTC	CASSARDRGTIFYGYTF
TRBD1	TRBJ1-1	many	TRBV6-1	TGTGCCAGCAGTGGGGAGGGACAGGCGATGGCGGACACTGAAGCTTTCTTT	CASSGEGQAMADTEAFF